The present T cell receptor beta chain was sequenced within a study of T cells in localized non-small cell lung cancer. Sequencing was performed with immunoSEQ multiplex PCR; in TCRdb, only in-frame clones are kept and a portion is missing. The sample includes tens of thousands of clones, approximately 84% of them seen just once. V shed 4 bases and J shed 8 bases, with 11 bases lying between them. This CDR3 contains 13 residues. CDR1 and CDR2 from the germline V gene are MNHEY and SMNVEV (reference sequence). This clone has only a few counts. The chain carries TRBV27 and TRBJ1-4; possible D gene TRBD1, 5 bases. The receptor was derived from a man between 40 and 70 years old with stage I lung adenocarcinoma. The sample in question was peripheral blood, obtained before any cancer treatment. DNA for the CDR3: TGTGCCAGCAGTTGGGGTCGGGGGGAAAAACTGTTTTTT. Translated: CASSWGRGEKLFF.